This T cell receptor (beta chain) came from a study of blood T cell dynamics during melanoma immunotherapy. Study findings and constraints: At W3, later disease-control patients showed bifurcated PBMC repertoire changes, unlike progressors. It remained unknown if the driving T cell clones were melanoma-specific.

Time point meaning: week 3, after first cycle of checkpoint inhibitor. Response was assessed by RECIST 1.1 at 12 weeks, except two rapid progressors. TCRdb keeps only in-frame clones here, not all; method: immunoSEQ multiplex PCR. This table holds about 11,000 clones, roughly nine tenths found once. V was cut by 5 bases and J by 1 base, with 12 bases left in between. This CDR3 has 15 amino acids. Germline loops: CDR1 SGHVS, CDR2 FQNEAQ. This clone was recorded a few times. Its antigen is not identified. The TCR sequence derives from a human donor with melanoma. The chain has TRBV7-8 and TRBJ2-4; no clear D. Sequences were derived from blood, sampled from a patient treated with checkpoint blockade. The CDR3 sequence is CASSPRHLAKNIQYF. CDR3 nucleotide sequence: TGTGCCAGCAGCCCCCGACACCTGGCCAAAAACATTCAGTACTTC.